A selection of T cell receptor beta chains follows, all from one sample in a study of CD8+ T cells in alopecia areata. Sequencing used immunoSEQ multiplex PCR; TCRdb keeps in-frame clones, though not all of them. The sample consists of about 210,000 clones, more than 45% of them appearing once. The source material was CD4+ T cells sorted from blood, sampled at week 4, from a patient treated with tofacitinib. The receptors were sampled from a human donor with alopecia areata. Each CDR3 is given without its conserved first and last residue. Fields, in order: V gene, J gene, clone size, CDR3 protein. A row's size may be missing; if present it is once, few, many or a size class.

>TRBV4-3|TRBJ2-7|NA
ASSQVGTGGYEQY
>TRBV20-1|TRBJ2-3|few
SVQATDTQY
>TRBV6-5|TRBJ2-2|once
ASTVGTGELF
>TRBV29-1|TRBJ2-4|NA
SVSSPSGDIQY
>TRBV5-4|TRBJ2-7|NA
ASSFGIDRGGYEQY
>TRBV4-3|TRBJ2-3|few
ASSQEGSGGTDTQY
>TRBV4-1|TRBJ2-2|few
ASSPGLAGYGELF
>TRBV7-9|TRBJ2-7|NA
ASSLQGVQYEQY
>TRBV12-5|TRBJ2-3|few
ASGSGPRTDTQY
>TRBV29-1|TRBJ1-5|few
SVGDREDQPQH
>TRBV30|TRBJ1-1|once
ASLGENTEAF
>TRBV2|TRBJ1-2|NA
ASRQLNYGYT
>TRBV5-6|TRBJ1-6|NA
ASSLGRPGFGPLH
>TRBV9|TRBJ2-6|NA
ASSWNAGANVLT
>TRBV29-1|TRBJ2-2|NA
SVVGMQNTGELF
>TRBV15|TRBJ2-3|few
ATSRDRDSTDTQY
>TRBV29-1|TRBJ2-3|NA
SVIERTDTQY
>TRBV30|TRBJ2-3|few
AWDSVDTQY
>TRBV9|TRBJ2-7|NA
ASSVEVAAAEQY
>TRBV25-1|TRBJ2-4|NA
ASSTGSDIQY
>TRBV2|TRBJ2-3|NA
ASRTSPVDTQY
>TRBV19|TRBJ1-2|many
ASSRTGNYGYT
>TRBV6-5|TRBJ1-5|few
ASSPDRKRNQPQH
>TRBV30|TRBJ1-5|NA
AWSAGRDRSYSNQPQH
>TRBV30|TRBJ2-3|once
AWSSGQDTQY
>TRBV2|TRBJ1-4|NA
ASSETENEKLF
>TRBV7-2|TRBJ2-7|NA
ASSYPPGTSGGQY
>TRBV15|TRBJ1-1|NA
ATSRENSLNTEAF
>TRBV29-1|TRBJ1-5|NA
SARGQGRNQPQH
>TRBV18|TRBJ2-5|NA
ASSPRSGETQY
>TRBV4-3|TRBJ1-5|NA
ASSQSGGNQPQH
>TRBV5-1|TRBJ2-2|NA
ASSWEDLGGELF
>TRBV29-1|TRBJ2-3|NA
SVERAGVGTDTQY
>TRBV29-1|TRBJ1-1|NA
SVATGEAF
>TRBV29-1|TRBJ1-1|NA
SVGRQGGNTEAF
>TRBV30|TRBJ2-3|NA
AWSGLGPITGTQY
>TRBV14|TRBJ1-1|NA
ASSQLLGSSTEAF
>TRBV30|TRBJ2-1|NA
AWSETTGYMDEQF
>TRBV30|TRBJ2-7|NA
AWSVKVAERDEQY
>TRBV7-2|TRBJ1-4|NA
ASSLPEGGPNEKLF
>TRBV5-6|TRBJ1-4|few
ASSLDRSNHKLF
>TRBV5-6|TRBJ2-3|NA
ASGGLAGGPFQVDTQY
>TRBV9|TRBJ1-4|NA
ASSVEARGEEKLF
>TRBV5-1|TRBJ2-1|few
ASSGPGLQTQF
>TRBV29-1|TRBJ1-1|NA
SVEDSAGTEAF
>TRBV23-1|TRBJ2-7|NA
ASSQNPYRDRDEQY
>TRBV5-6|TRBJ2-3|NA
ASSWDATGADTQY
>TRBV5-1|TRBJ2-7|NA
ASSPTGLATYEQY
>TRBV27|TRBJ1-2|few
ASRYRDRGEGYT
>TRBV6-6|TRBJ2-7|few
ASSPPGQSLHEQY
>TRBV30|TRBJ2-1|NA
ASIAGGRREQF
>TRBV9|TRBJ2-5|NA
ASSVGGGGSGETQY